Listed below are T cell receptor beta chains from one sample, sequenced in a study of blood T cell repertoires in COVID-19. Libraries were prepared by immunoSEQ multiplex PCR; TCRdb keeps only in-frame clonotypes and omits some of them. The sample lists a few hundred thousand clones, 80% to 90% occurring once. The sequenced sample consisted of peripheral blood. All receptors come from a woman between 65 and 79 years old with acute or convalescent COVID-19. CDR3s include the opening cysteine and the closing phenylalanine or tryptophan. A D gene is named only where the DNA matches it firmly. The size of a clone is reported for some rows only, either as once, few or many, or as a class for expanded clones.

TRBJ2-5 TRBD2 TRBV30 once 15 TGTGCCTGGAGTAGTGCTAGCGGGGGGGGCGAGACCCAGTACTTC CAWSSASGGGETQYF
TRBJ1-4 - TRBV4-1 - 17 TGCGCCAGCAGCCAAGTAGGGGGGGGCGGAACTAATGAAAAACTGTTTTTT CASSQVGGGGTNEKLFF
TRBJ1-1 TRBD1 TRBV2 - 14 TGTGCCAGCAGTGGACAGGGCAGTATCACTGAAGCTTTCTTT CASSGQGSITEAFF
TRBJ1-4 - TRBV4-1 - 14 TGCGCCAGCAGCCGCGATCTGCTGGATGAAAAACTGTTTTTT CASSRDLLDEKLFF
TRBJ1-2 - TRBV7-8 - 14 TGTGCCAGCAGCTTAGAGGCGGGACCCTATGGCTACACCTTC CASSLEAGPYGYTF
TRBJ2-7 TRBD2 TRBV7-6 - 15 TGTGCCAGCAGCTTAGGGGCTAGCGGGGTCTACGAGCAGTACTTC CASSLGASGVYEQYF
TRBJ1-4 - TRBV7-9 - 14 TGTGCCAGCAGCCAGTGGGGAGCTAATGAAAAACTGTTTTTT CASSQWGANEKLFF
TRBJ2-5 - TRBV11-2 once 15 TGTGCCAGCAGCTTAGATGGTCTAGGTGAAGAGACCCAGTACTTC CASSLDGLGEETQYF
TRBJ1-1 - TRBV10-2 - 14 TGCGCCAGCAGTGAGTCCCTCCTTTCCCGGGGAGCTTTCTTT CASSESLLSRGAFF
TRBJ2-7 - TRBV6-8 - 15 TGTGCCAGCAGTTACAGTTCTGGGCAGTCCTACGAGCAGTACTTC CASSYSSGQSYEQYF
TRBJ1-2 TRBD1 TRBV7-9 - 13 TGTGCCAGCAGGAGGACAGGGGACTATGGCTACACCTTC CASRRTGDYGYTF